This section outlines one T cell receptor (beta chain) sequence together with its context. Its antigen is still unknown. The sample originates from a study of Ad26.COV2.S vaccination and SARS-CoV-2 variants. Looking at the study overall: Administration of Ad26.COV2.S was intramuscular, either once or twice 56 days apart. Study conclusions and caveats: Responses of spike-specific T cells (both CD8+ and CD4+) reportedly showed substantial breadth after vaccination. The TCR breadth and depth analyses may have produced an underestimate of total T cell responses. Whether participants received vaccine or placebo, their non-spike TCR breadth was similar.

TCRdb's copy holds only in-frame clones and misses some; the assay was immunoSEQ multiplex PCR. The sample has about 680,000 clones, 89% seen once. Trimming shortened V by 0 bases and J by 3 bases, and 12 bases separated the two germline ends. CDR1 and CDR2 from the germline V gene are LNHNV and YYDKDF (reference sequence). The CDR3 covers 15 residues. Treatment of the sample: some 20 received Ad26.COV2.S at low or high dose, single or two shots; several received placebo; per-sample allocation not given. Sampling took place 63 days after the first vaccine or placebo injection. Sequenced material: peripheral blood, taken in a trial of Ad26.COV2.S vaccine versus placebo. This sequence originates from a person aged 18 to 65 who received the Ad26.COV2.S COVID-19 vaccine or a placebo. This sequence joins TRBV15 and TRBJ2-7; D gene uncertain. CDR3: CATSRDVGIVYEQYF. CDR3 nucleotides: TGTGCCACCAGCAGAGATGTTGGGATCGTCTACGAGCAGTACTTC.